The text below deals with one T cell receptor beta chain. The antigen is undetermined. This entry belongs to a study of synovial regulatory T cells in juvenile arthritis. This CDR3 is built from 14 residues. No DNA has been recorded. Germline assignment: CDR1 SEHNR and CDR2 FQNEAQ (reference sequence). General study findings and limits: Compared with other blood Treg cells, inflammation-associated Treg cells had reduced TCR diversity. Synovial Treg CDR3 sequences overlapped more with iaTregs than other circulating Tregs.

Patients had median age 11.6 years, range about 2.1-22.9. Clones were read by immunoSEQ multiplex PCR, and TCRdb kept only the in-frame ones, dropping some. The sample has about 10,000 clones. This clonotype was sampled from a donor younger than 30 with juvenile idiopathic arthritis. The material sequenced was Treg cells from blood. Subset given: remaining (HLA-DR-negative) circulating blood Treg cells. J is TRBJ1-4 and V is TRBV7-9. CDR3 sequence: CASSSGLWGEKLFF.